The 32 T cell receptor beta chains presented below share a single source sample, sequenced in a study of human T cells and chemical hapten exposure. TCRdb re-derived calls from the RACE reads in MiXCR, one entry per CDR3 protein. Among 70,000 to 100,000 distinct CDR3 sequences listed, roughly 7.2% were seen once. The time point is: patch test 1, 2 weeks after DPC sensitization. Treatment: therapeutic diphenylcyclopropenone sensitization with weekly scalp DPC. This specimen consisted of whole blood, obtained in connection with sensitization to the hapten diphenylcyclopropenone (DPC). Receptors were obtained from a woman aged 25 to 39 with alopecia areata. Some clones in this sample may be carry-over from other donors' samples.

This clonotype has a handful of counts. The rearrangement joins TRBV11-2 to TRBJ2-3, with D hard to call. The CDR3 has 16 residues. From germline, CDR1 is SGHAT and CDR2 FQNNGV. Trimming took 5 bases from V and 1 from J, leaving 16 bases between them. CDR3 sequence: CASSDAGLLGTDTQYF. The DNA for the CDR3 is TGTGCCAGCAGCGACGCAGGTCTCCTAGGCACAGATACGCAGTATTTT.

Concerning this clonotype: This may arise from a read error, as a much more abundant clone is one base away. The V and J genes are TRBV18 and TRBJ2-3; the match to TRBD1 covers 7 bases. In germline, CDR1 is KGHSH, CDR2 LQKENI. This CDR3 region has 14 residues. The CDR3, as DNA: TGTGCCAGCTCACCACCGGGACAGACAGGTACGCAGTATTTT. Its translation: CASSPPGQTGTQYF.

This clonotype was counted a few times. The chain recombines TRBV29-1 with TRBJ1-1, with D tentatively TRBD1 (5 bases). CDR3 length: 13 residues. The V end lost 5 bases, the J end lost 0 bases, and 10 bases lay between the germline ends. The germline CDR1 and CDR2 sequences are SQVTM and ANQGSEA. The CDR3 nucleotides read TGCAGCGTTCACAGGTTGTTGAACACTGAAGCTTTCTTT. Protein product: CSVHRLLNTEAFF.

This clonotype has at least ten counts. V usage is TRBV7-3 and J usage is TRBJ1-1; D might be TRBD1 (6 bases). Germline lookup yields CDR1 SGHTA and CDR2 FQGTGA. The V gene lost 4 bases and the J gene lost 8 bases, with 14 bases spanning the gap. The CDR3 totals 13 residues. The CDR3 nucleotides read TGTGCCAGCAGCTATTACAATCAGGGGGAAGCTTTCTTT. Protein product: CASSYYNQGEAFF.

The CDR3 DNA reads as TGTGCCAGCAGCCCCAGACAAGTTAGGGGCTATGGCTACACCTTC. This encodes CASSPRQVRGYGYTF. The chain uses TRBV12-3 or TRBV12-4 and TRBJ1-2, with D perhaps TRBD1 (5 bases). The CDR3 sequence is 15 residues long. Trimming took 6 bases from V and 4 from J, leaving 18 bases between them.

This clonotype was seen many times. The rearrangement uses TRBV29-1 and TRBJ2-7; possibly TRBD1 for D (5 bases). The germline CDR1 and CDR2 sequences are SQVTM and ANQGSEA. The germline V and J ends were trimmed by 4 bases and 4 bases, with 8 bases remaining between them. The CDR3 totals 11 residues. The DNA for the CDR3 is TGCAGCGTTGCCAGGGATTACGAGCAGTACTTC. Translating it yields CSVARDYEQYF.

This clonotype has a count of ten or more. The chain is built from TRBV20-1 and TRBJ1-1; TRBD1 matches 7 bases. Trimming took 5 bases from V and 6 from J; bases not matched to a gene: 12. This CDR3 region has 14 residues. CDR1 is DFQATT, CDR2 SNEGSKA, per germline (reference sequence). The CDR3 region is CSAPAGGSSAEAFF. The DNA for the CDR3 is TGCAGTGCTCCAGCAGGGGGAAGCTCAGCTGAAGCTTTCTTT.

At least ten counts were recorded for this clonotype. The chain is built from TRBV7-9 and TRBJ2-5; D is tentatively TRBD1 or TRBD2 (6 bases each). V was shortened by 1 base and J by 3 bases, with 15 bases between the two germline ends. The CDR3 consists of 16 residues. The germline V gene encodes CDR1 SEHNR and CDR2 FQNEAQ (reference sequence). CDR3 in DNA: TGTGCCAGCAGCTTAGATCTTAGGGGGGCTGAAGAGACCCAGTACTTC. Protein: CASSLDLRGAEETQYF.

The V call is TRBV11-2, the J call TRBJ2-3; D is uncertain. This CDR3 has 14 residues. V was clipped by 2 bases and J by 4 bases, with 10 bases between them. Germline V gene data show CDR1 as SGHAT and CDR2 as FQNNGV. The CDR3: CASSLILGADTQYF. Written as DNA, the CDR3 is TGTGCCAGCAGCTTAATACTTGGAGCAGATACGCAGTATTTT.

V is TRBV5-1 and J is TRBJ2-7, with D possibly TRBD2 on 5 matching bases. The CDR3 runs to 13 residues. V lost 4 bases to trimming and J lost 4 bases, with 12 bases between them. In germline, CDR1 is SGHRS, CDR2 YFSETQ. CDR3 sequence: CASSPGSRYEQYF. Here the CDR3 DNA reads TGCGCCAGCAGCCCGGGGTCTAGGTACGAGCAGTACTTC.

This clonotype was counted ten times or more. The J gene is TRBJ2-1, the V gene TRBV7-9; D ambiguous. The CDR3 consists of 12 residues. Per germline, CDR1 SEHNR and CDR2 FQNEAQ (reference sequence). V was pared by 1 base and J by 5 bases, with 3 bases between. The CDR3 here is CASSLDHNEQFF. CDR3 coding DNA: TGTGCCAGCAGCTTAGATCACAATGAGCAGTTCTTC.

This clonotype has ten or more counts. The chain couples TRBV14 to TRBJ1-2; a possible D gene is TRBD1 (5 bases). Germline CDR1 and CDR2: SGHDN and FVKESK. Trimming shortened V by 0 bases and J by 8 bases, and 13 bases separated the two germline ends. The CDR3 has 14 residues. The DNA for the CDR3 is TGTGCCAGCAGCCAAGATGCGGCAGGGATCGGCTACACCTTC. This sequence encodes CASSQDAAGIGYTF.

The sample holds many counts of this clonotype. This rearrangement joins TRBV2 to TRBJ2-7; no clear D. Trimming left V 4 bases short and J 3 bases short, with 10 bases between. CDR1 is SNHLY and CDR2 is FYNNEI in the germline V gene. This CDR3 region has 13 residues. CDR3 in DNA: TGTGCCAGCAGTGTATTACAGTTCTACGAGCAGTACTTC. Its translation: CASSVLQFYEQYF.

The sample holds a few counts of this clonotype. Here the CDR3 DNA reads TGTGCCAGCAGTGAAGGGGGATTCGGCAATCAGCCCCAGCATTTT. It specifies CASSEGGFGNQPQHF. This chain connects TRBV6-1 to TRBJ1-5; D unclear. Per germline, CDR1 MNHNS and CDR2 SASEGT. The CDR3 extends over 15 amino acids. V was shortened by 1 base and J by 2 bases, with 9 bases between the two germline ends.

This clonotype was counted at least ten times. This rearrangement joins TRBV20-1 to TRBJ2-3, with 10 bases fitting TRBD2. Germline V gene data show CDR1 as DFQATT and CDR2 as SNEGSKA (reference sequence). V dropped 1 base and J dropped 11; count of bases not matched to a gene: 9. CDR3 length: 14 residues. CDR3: CSARVLAGEPRQYF. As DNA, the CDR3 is TGCAGTGCTAGAGTTCTAGCGGGGGAACCCCGGCAGTATTTT.

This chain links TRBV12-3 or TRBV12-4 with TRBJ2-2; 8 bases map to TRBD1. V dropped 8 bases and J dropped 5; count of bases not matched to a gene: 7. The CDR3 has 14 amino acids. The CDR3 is CASFGTGLTGELFF. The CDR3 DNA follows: TGTGCCAGCTTCGGGACAGGACTAACCGGGGAGCTGTTTTTT.

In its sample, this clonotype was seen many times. CDR3: CAISEGVSYGYTF. The CDR3 coding sequence is TGTGCCATCAGTGAGGGAGTCAGCTATGGCTACACCTTC. This chain links TRBV10-3 with TRBJ1-2, with D unresolved. Trimming pared 2 bases from V and 4 bases from J, leaving 8 bases between. CDR1 is ENHRY and CDR2 is SYGVKD in the germline V gene. The CDR3 sequence is 13 residues long.

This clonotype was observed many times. CDR3 sequence reads: CASSLAPAGGSYNEQFF. The CDR3 region has the DNA TGTGCCAGCAGCTTAGCGCCCGCGGGGGGGTCCTACAATGAGCAGTTCTTC. The chain carries TRBV7-8 and TRBJ2-1; 9 bases match TRBD2. Trimming took 0 bases from V and 1 from J; bases not matched to a gene: 4. The CDR3 sequence is 17 residues long. Germline V gene lookup returns CDR1 SGHVS and CDR2 FQNEAQ.

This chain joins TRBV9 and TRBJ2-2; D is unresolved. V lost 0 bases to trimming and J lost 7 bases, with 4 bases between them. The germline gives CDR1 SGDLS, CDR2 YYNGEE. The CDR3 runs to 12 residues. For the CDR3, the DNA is TGTGCCAGCAGCGTAGAAGTCGGGGAGCTGTTTTTT. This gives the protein CASSVEVGELFF.

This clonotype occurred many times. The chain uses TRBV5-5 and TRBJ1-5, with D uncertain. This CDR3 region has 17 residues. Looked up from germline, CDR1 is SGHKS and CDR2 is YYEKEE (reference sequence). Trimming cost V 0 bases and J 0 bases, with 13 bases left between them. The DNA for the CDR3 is TGTGCCAGCAGCTTGGATTGGCAGACTAGTAGCAATCAGCCCCAGCATTTT. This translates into CASSLDWQTSSNQPQHF.

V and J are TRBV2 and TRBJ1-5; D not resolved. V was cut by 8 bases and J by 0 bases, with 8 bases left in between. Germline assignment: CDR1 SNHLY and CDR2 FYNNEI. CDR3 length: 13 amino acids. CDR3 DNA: TGTGCCAGCTCTGTCTATAGCAATCAGCCCCAGCATTTT. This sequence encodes CASSVYSNQPQHF.

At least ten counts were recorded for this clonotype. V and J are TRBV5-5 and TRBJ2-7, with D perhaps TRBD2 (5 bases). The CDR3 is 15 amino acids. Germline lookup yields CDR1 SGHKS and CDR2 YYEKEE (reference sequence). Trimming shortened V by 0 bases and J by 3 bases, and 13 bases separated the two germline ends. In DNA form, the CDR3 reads TGTGCCAGCAGCTTGGAACTAGACCGACTCTACGAGCAGTACTTC. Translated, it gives CASSLELDRLYEQYF. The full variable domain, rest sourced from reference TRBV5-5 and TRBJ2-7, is DAGVTQSPTHLIKTRGQQVTLRCSPISGHKSVSWYQQVLGQGPQFIFQYYEKEERGRGNFPDRFSARQFPNYSSELNVNALLLGDSALYLCASSLELDRLYEQYFGPGTRLTVT.

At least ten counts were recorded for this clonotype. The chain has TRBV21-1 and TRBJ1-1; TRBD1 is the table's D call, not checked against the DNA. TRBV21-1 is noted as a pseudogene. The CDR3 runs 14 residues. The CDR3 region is CAYKETGARPEAFF. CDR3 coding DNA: TGTGCGTACAAAGAAACGGGGGCGCGACCTGAAGCTTTCTTT.

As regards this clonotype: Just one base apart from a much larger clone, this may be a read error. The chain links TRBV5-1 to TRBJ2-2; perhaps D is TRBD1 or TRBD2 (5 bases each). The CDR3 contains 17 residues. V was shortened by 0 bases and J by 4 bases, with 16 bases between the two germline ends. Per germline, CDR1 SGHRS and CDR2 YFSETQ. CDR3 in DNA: TGCGCCAGCAGCTTGGCCTATGTGGGGGACGCCACCGGGGAGCTGTTTTTT. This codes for CASSLAYVGDATGELFF.

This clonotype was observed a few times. The CDR3 spells CASSGVWGTEAFF. CDR3 bases: TGTGCCAGCTCAGGGGTATGGGGCACTGAAGCTTTCTTT. This rearrangement joins TRBV18 to TRBJ1-1; no definite D call. There are 13 residues in the CDR3. Trimming left V 5 bases short and J 4 bases short, with 11 bases between. Germline CDR1 KGHSH, CDR2 LQKENI.

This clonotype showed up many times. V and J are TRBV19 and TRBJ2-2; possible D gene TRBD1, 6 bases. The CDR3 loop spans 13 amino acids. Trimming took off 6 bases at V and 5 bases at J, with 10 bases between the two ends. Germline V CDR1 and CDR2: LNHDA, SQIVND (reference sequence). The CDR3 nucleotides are TGTGCCAGTAGCTCAGGGGCGACCGGGGAGCTGTTTTTT. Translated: CASSSGATGELFF.

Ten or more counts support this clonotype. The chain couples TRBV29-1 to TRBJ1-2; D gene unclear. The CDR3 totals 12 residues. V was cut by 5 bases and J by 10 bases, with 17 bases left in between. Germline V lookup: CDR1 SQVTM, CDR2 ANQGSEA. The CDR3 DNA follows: TGCAGCGTTCTATTCGGTCCTCGAGACTACACCTTC. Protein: CSVLFGPRDYTF.

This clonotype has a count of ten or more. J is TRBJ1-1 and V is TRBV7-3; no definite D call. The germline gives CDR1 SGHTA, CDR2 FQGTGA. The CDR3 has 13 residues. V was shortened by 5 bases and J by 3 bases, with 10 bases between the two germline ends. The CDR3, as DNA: TGTGCCAGCAGCCCCACAGAGGACACTGAAGCTTTCTTT. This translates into CASSPTEDTEAFF.

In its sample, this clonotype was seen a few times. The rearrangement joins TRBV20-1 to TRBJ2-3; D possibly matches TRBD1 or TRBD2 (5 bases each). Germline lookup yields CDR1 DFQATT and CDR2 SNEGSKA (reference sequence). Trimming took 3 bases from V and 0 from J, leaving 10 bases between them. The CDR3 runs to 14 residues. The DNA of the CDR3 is TGCAGTGCTAGCTCGGGGCTTAGCACAGATACGCAGTATTTT. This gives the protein CSASSGLSTDTQYF.

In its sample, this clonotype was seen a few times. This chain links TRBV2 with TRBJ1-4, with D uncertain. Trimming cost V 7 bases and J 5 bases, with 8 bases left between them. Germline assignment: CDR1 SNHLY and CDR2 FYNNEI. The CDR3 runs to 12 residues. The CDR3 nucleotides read TGTGCCAGCATCGGAAAAAATGAAAAACTGTTTTTT. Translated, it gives CASIGKNEKLFF.

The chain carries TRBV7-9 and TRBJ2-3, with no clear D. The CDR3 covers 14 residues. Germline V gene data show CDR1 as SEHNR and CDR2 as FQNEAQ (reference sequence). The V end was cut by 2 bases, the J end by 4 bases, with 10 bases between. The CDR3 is CASSLLSDADTQYF. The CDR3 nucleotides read TGTGCCAGCAGCTTATTAAGCGATGCAGATACGCAGTATTTT.

DNA of the CDR3: TGCAGCGCCGAGGGACTAGCCCTTACGGTTGAGCAGTTCTTC. Residues: CSAEGLALTVEQFF. The chain joins TRBV29-1 to TRBJ2-1, with 9 bases fitting TRBD2. The ends lost 7 bases at V and 9 bases at J; junction bases unmatched: 13. Looked up from germline, CDR1 is SQVTM and CDR2 is ANQGSEA. There are 14 residues in the CDR3.